The table lists the clone carrying this TCR beta chain with many counts. This entry comes from a study of Graves' ophthalmopathy and Graves' hyperthyroidism. V lost 4 bases to trimming and J lost 8 bases; unmatched junction nucleotides: 7. The CDR3 runs to 16 residues. Researchers took RNA transcripts and amplified TCR beta CDR3 regions from them. A first-round RT-PCR used HTBI primers, followed by a second-round multiplex PCR. TCRdb passed the multiplex PCR reads through MiXCR, listing each CDR3 protein once. The sample comprises 680,000 or so distinct CDR3 sequences, 22% of which are singletons, and 7.1% rests with the top ten.

The chain has TRBV12-3 or TRBV12-4 and TRBJ2-2; 13 bases line up with TRBD2. This TCR derives from a woman younger than 35 with stable Graves' hyperthyroidism. Some clones in this sample may be carry-over from other donors' samples. Sequenced material: peripheral blood. The CDR3 sequence: CASSSPGLAGWGELFF. The CDR3 DNA follows: TGTGCCAGCAGTTCGCCGGGACTAGCGGGATGGGGGGAGCTGTTTTTT.